This T cell receptor beta chain was recovered during a study of OX40 agonist ivuxolimab in advanced cancers. Germline V gene sequence: CDR1 MRHNA, CDR2 SNTAGT. The CDR3 extends over 15 amino acids. V lost 5 bases and J lost 6; bases outside the gene matches: 10. Produced via immunoSEQ multiplex PCR; TCRdb's table is partial and in-frame only. The sample consists of 30,000 to 40,000 clones, approximately 80% of them appearing once. The material sequenced was CD4+ or CD8+ T cells sorted from blood, taken in a trial of the OX40 agonist ivuxolimab. This TCR was sampled from an adult with an advanced solid tumor such as melanoma, head and neck, liver or kidney cancer. The rearrangement links TRBV6-4 to TRBJ2-1, with TRBD2 matching over 7 bases. CDR3 DNA sequence: TGTGCCAGCAGTCCCGGACTAGGAGGTCGCAATGAGCAGTTCTTC. It yields the protein CASSPGLGGRNEQFF.